What follows are 27 T cell receptor beta chains derived from one specimen sequenced in a study of shared clonotypes between healthy human individuals. Cells designated naive CD8 were CD45RO-negative and were positively selected for CCR7, with terminally differentiated effector memory CD45RA+ cells excluded. Clones were read by immunoSEQ multiplex PCR, and TCRdb kept only the in-frame ones, dropping some. This table holds roughly 1,800,000 clones, roughly 95% found once. Sequenced sample: naive CD8+ T cells sorted from blood. The source of these receptors is a man between 18 and 29 years old in good health.

The chain recombines TRBV9 with TRBJ1-6; unclear D gene. CDR3 length: 16 amino acids. Germline loops: CDR1 SGDLS, CDR2 YYNGEE. Trimming took off 0 bases at V and 10 bases at J, with 17 bases between the two ends. The CDR3 is CASSVAGQPLGSPLHF. DNA for the CDR3: TGTGCCAGCAGCGTAGCTGGTCAACCATTAGGATCACCCCTCCACTTT.

The chain employs TRBV10-2 and TRBJ2-3; the D gene is possibly TRBD1 (5 bases). Germline V gene lookup returns CDR1 WSHSY and CDR2 SAAADI. CDR3 length equals 17 residues. V lost 3 bases and J 2 bases, leaving 18 bases between the germline ends. CDR3 amino acids: CASSDPAVGPYTDTQYF. In DNA form, the CDR3 reads TGCGCCAGCAGTGACCCAGCAGTGGGGCCCTACACAGATACGCAGTATTTT.

The rearrangement links TRBV27 to TRBJ2-6, with unresolved D. This CDR3 contains 17 residues. The ends were cut back, 1 base at V and 1 base at J, with 11 bases in the middle. The germline CDR1 and CDR2 sequences are MNHEY and SMNVEV (reference sequence). CDR3 amino acids: CASSLLGLNSGANVLTF. DNA for the CDR3: TGTGCCAGCAGTTTATTGGGCCTAAATTCTGGGGCCAACGTCCTGACTTTC. Looking up the rest from reference TRBV27 and TRBJ2-6 gives the full variable domain: EAQVTQNPRYLITVTGKKLTVTCSQNMNHEYMSWYRQDPGLGLRQIYYSMNVEVTDKGDVPEGYKVSRKEKRNFPLILESPSPNQTSLYFCASSLLGLNSGANVLTFGAGSRLTVL.

V gene TRBV27 combines with J gene TRBJ2-1; 14 bases align to TRBD2. The CDR3 is 21 amino acids. Trimming took 0 bases from V and 7 from J; bases not matched to a gene: 17. Per germline, CDR1 MNHEY and CDR2 SMNVEV (reference sequence). CDR3 coding DNA: TGTGCCAGCAGTTTATCGCAAATCGGGACTAGCGGGAGTACGAACCTTAATGAGCAGTTCTTC. It codes for CASSLSQIGTSGSTNLNEQFF.

As regards this clone: The same CDR3 can be traced to other DNA sequences in this sample. The V call is TRBV30, the J call TRBJ2-1; TRBD2 is a possible D gene (6 bases). V lost 0 bases and J 7 bases, leaving 7 bases between the germline ends. CDR1 and CDR2 from the germline V gene are GTSNPN and SVGIG (reference sequence). The CDR3 totals 12 residues. CDR3 amino acids: CAWSVAGNEQFF. The CDR3 DNA follows: TGTGCCTGGAGTGTCGCGGGGAATGAGCAGTTCTTC.

The chain has TRBV19 and TRBJ1-4; possibly TRBD1 for D (6 bases). CDR3 length: 15 amino acids. Deletions cut 6 bases from V and 4 bases from J, with 15 bases between. CDR1 and CDR2 (germline): LNHDA, SQIVND (reference sequence). CDR3 DNA sequence: TGTGCCAGTAGATGGCCAGGGGCGCATAATGAAAAACTGTTTTTT. Translation: CASRWPGAHNEKLFF.

A remark on this clone: Within the sample, other DNA sequences also encode this same CDR3. The V call is TRBV7-6, the J call TRBJ1-1; D is unresolved. Per the germline V gene, CDR1 is SGHVS and CDR2 is FNYEAQ. Between the trimmed V and J ends, which lost 1 base and 1 base, there was a span of 7 bases. This CDR3 spans 14 amino acids. CDR3 sequence reads: CASSLGGRNTEAFF. As DNA, the CDR3 is TGTGCCAGCAGCTTAGGTGGCAGGAACACTGAAGCTTTCTTT.

The V call is TRBV13, the J call TRBJ2-3, with D possibly TRBD2 on 5 matching bases. Trimming cost V 1 base and J 0 bases, with 11 bases left between them. The CDR3 covers 16 residues. Germline-derived CDR1 and CDR2 are PRHDT and FYEKMQ (reference sequence). The CDR3 is CASSLERVPSTDTQYF. CDR3 nucleotide sequence: TGTGCCAGCAGCTTAGAGAGGGTCCCTAGCACAGATACGCAGTATTTT.

V and J are TRBV7-2 and TRBJ2-2; a possible D gene is TRBD2 (6 bases). Germline values: CDR1 SGHTA, CDR2 FQGNSA. V shed 4 bases and J shed 5 bases, with 14 bases lying between them. The CDR3 runs 15 residues. The CDR3 DNA follows: TGTGCCAGCAGCTCCCCGTATGGGGGGACCGGGGAGCTGTTTTTT. Its translation is CASSSPYGGTGELFF.

The V gene is TRBV6-5, the J gene TRBJ1-1; TRBD1 might be the D (5 bases). Trimming took 6 bases from V and 3 from J, leaving 8 bases between them. Germline CDR1 reads MNHEY; CDR2 reads SVGAGI. The CDR3 loop spans 12 amino acids. CDR3 region: CASSTGDTEAFF. CDR3 bases: TGTGCCAGCAGCACAGGAGACACTGAAGCTTTCTTT.

This chain connects TRBV5-1 to TRBJ1-1, with unresolved D. Germline V gene sequence: CDR1 SGHRS, CDR2 YFSETQ. Trimming pared 3 bases from V and 1 base from J, leaving 10 bases between. The CDR3 is made up of 14 amino acids. CDR3: CASSWRSENTEAFF. The CDR3 coding sequence is TGCGCCAGCAGCTGGAGGTCCGAGAACACTGAAGCTTTCTTT.

The chain uses TRBV27 and TRBJ1-4; TRBD1 aligns across 8 bases. V shed 5 bases and J 14 bases; nucleotides not matched to a gene: 10. The CDR3 is 13 amino acids. Germline V gene lookup returns CDR1 MNHEY and CDR2 SMNVEV (reference sequence). The CDR3 spells CASSLRQGYFLFF. In DNA form, the CDR3 reads TGTGCCAGCAGTCTTAGACAGGGGTATTTTCTGTTTTTT.

The genes are TRBV7-9 and TRBJ2-7; 11 bases map to TRBD2. Trimming took 6 bases from V and 7 from J; bases not matched to a gene: 14. There are 16 residues in the CDR3. Germline V gene data show CDR1 as SEHNR and CDR2 as FQNEAQ (reference sequence). In nucleotides, the CDR3 is TGTGCCAGCAGTTCCGGGACTAGCGGACCTGCTCGGGAGCAGTACTTC. It encodes CASSSGTSGPAREQYF.

This chain connects TRBV4-1 to TRBJ2-5; D may match TRBD1 or TRBD2 (7 bases each). V was pared by 4 bases and J by 5 bases, with 14 bases between. Germline V CDR1 and CDR2: MGHRA, YSYEKL. The CDR3 has 14 residues. This CDR3 is CASSPGGAEETQYF. The CDR3 DNA follows: TGCGCCAGCAGCCCAGGGGGGGCCGAGGAGACCCAGTACTTC.

The V call is TRBV6-6, the J call TRBJ2-3; no reliable D call. The CDR3 covers 12 residues. The germline V and J ends were trimmed by 8 bases and 3 bases, with 9 bases remaining between them. Per the germline V gene, CDR1 is MNHNY and CDR2 is SVGAGI (reference sequence). The CDR3, as DNA: TGTGCCAGCGCGCTAGGAACAGATACGCAGTATTTT. Protein: CASALGTDTQYF.

The chain joins TRBV11-2 to TRBJ2-7; 7 bases are a match to TRBD2. The CDR3 is 13 amino acids. V was pared by 1 base and J by 6 bases, with 3 bases of the junction left unmatched. Germline V gene data show CDR1 as SGHAT and CDR2 as FQNNGV. The DNA for the CDR3 is TGTGCCAGCAGCTTAGCAACGGGAGGCGAGCAGTACTTC. This translates into CASSLATGGEQYF.

The V gene is TRBV7-2, the J gene TRBJ1-2, with D unclear. The germline gives CDR1 SGHTA, CDR2 FQGNSA. The CDR3 is 16 residues long. The V end lost 1 base, the J end lost 2 bases, and 14 bases lay between the germline ends. CDR3 bases: TGTGCCAGCAGCTTAGGAGGACCGGGGTGGAACTATGGCTACACCTTC. Translation gives CASSLGGPGWNYGYTF.

The V gene is TRBV10-3, the J gene TRBJ2-7; D gene ambiguous. Between the trimmed V and J ends, which lost 7 bases and 4 bases, there was a span of 17 bases. CDR1 is ENHRY and CDR2 is SYGVKD in the germline V gene. The length of the CDR3 is 14 residues. The DNA for the CDR3 is TGTGCCATCACGTCCCCTCGAACCCCTTACGAGCAGTACTTC. Its translation is CAITSPRTPYEQYF.

This chain connects TRBV7-8 to TRBJ1-2, with D perhaps matching TRBD1 (5 bases). Germline-derived CDR1 and CDR2 are SGHVS and FQNEAQ. The CDR3 has 16 residues. V lost 1 base and J lost 3, with 15 bases in between. The CDR3, as DNA: TGTGCCAGCAGCTTAGATTCAGGGCTTCTTCACTATGGCTACACCTTC. Translated, it gives CASSLDSGLLHYGYTF. Combining the CDR3 with reference TRBV7-8 and TRBJ1-2 gives the whole variable domain GAGVSQSPRYKVAKRGQDVALRCDPISGHVSLFWYQQALGQGPEFLTYFQNEAQLDKSGLPSDRFFAERPEGSVSTLKIQRTQQEDSAVYLCASSLDSGLLHYGYTFGSGTRLTVV.

The chain employs TRBV27 and TRBJ1-1; the D is unclear. V was trimmed by 5 bases and J by 0 bases, leaving 16 bases between them. The germline gives CDR1 MNHEY, CDR2 SMNVEV (reference sequence). The CDR3 spans 16 residues. DNA of the CDR3: TGTGCCAGCAGTCCGTCTACCGGCGTTGTGAACACTGAAGCTTTCTTT. Its protein is CASSPSTGVVNTEAFF.

This clone showed up just a few times. This specimen includes other DNA sequences encoding the same CDR3. J is TRBJ2-5 and V is TRBV11-2; TRBD2 matches at 9 bases. The CDR3 runs 15 residues. V gave up 0 bases and J gave up 1 base; unmatched junction bases: 0. The germline V gene has CDR1 SGHAT and CDR2 FQNNGV. CDR3: CASSLELAGQETQYF. The CDR3 DNA is TGTGCCAGCAGCTTAGAACTAGCGGGCCAAGAGACCCAGTACTTC.

This chain's CDR3 is CATGNLFGSRNEQFF. In nucleotides, the CDR3 is TGTGCCACGGGGAACCTTTTCGGGTCTCGAAATGAGCAGTTCTTC. This chain uses TRBV6-5 with TRBJ2-1; a possible D gene is TRBD2 (5 bases). Trimming left V 10 bases short and J 7 bases short, with 23 bases between. This CDR3 comprises 15 residues. The germline V gene encodes CDR1 MNHEY and CDR2 SVGAGI.

V gene TRBV13 combines with J gene TRBJ1-2; D not certain. This CDR3 has 14 amino acids. CDR1 is PRHDT and CDR2 is FYEKMQ in the germline V gene (reference sequence). With 5 bases removed from V and 0 bases from J, the gap between germline ends came to 10 bases. The CDR3 DNA follows: TGTGCCAGCAGCGAAACAGCGTCTAACTATGGCTACACCTTC. It codes for CASSETASNYGYTF.

This clone showed up just once. V is TRBV6-5 and J is TRBJ1-2; TRBD1 agrees at 11 bases. CDR1 is MNHEY and CDR2 is SVGAGI in the germline V gene. This CDR3 region has 15 residues. J was trimmed by 4 bases and V by 6 bases; bases with no gene match: 7. The CDR3 DNA reads as TGTGCCAGCAGCCAAGGACAGGGGGCGTTCTATGGCTACACCTTC. It encodes CASSQGQGAFYGYTF.

This sequence joins TRBV28 and TRBJ1-5; no firm D call. The CDR3 is made up of 14 amino acids. Germline lookup yields CDR1 MDHEN and CDR2 SYDVKM. Deletions cut 6 bases from V and 3 bases from J, with 12 bases between. CDR3 DNA: TGTGCCAGCAGCCAAGAACAGTTCAATCAGCCCCAGCATTTT. Its translation is CASSQEQFNQPQHF.

The CDR3 loop reads CASSSSGHTDTQYF. CDR3 coding DNA: TGTGCCAGCAGTTCTTCAGGGCACACAGATACGCAGTATTTT. The gene calls are TRBV6-6 and TRBJ2-3, with a tentative D call TRBD1 (5 bases). The CDR3 totals 14 residues. Trimming took 4 bases from V and 2 from J, leaving 10 bases between them. Germline V lookup: CDR1 MNHNY, CDR2 SVGAGI (reference sequence).

About this clone: A read error may account for a junction end that differs from germline. The chain has TRBV7-7 and TRBJ2-1; 10 bases fit TRBD2. Looked up from germline, CDR1 is SSHAT and CDR2 is FNYEAQ (reference sequence). The CDR3 spans 15 residues. This CDR3 reads CASSFGAGGPDEQFF. CDR3 nucleotides: TGTGCTAGCAGCTTCGGAGCGGGGGGGCCGGATGAGCAGTTCTTC.